A single sample is the source of the 30 T cell receptor beta chains below, sequenced in a study of cytomegalovirus exposure and HLA in healthy donors. The primer mix had 60 Vbeta and 13 Jbeta primers. Method: immunoSEQ multiplex PCR; TCRdb's copy keeps in-frame clones and lacks some. This sample has about 200,000 clones; around 83% occur once, and the top ten carry approximately 1%. The sample was PBMCs. These receptors were collected from a woman in her 40s in good health and CMV-seronegative.

V and J are TRBV5-1 and TRBJ2-2, with TRBD1 as a possible D gene (6 bases). Trimming shortened V by 2 bases and J by 1 base, and 9 bases separated the two germline ends. The length of the CDR3 is 15 residues. CDR1 is SGHRS, CDR2 YFSETQ, per germline. The CDR3 nucleotides read TGCGCCAGCAGCTTAATAGGGGGGAACACCGGGGAGCTGTTTTTT. It specifies CASSLIGGNTGELFF.

The chain recombines TRBV4-3 with TRBJ1-3, with TRBD1 matching over 8 bases. Germline CDR1 reads LGHNA; CDR2 reads YSLEER. This CDR3 has 14 residues. Trimming cost V 0 bases and J 7 bases; bases outside gene matches: 2. CDR3 DNA sequence: TGCGCCAGCAGCCAAGAAGCAGGGGGCAACACCATATATTTT. This gives the protein CASSQEAGGNTIYF.

The rearrangement links TRBV5-1 to TRBJ2-1; 9 nucleotides agree with TRBD1. The CDR3 extends over 15 amino acids. The V gene end was trimmed by 2 bases and the J gene end by 5 bases; junction bases not matched to a gene: 5. Looked up from germline, CDR1 is SGHRS and CDR2 is YFSETQ. CDR3 sequence: CASSFLQGANNEQFF. DNA for the CDR3: TGCGCCAGCAGCTTTTTACAGGGGGCGAACAATGAGCAGTTCTTC.

For the CDR3, the DNA is TGTGCCAGCAGCGCCGCCTCAGGGGCGCGCGAAAAACTGTTTTTT. Encoded protein: CASSAASGAREKLFF. The chain carries TRBV9 and TRBJ1-4, with D possibly being TRBD1 (6 bases). V lost 3 bases to trimming and J lost 8 bases, with 17 bases between them. The CDR3 has 15 amino acids. Per germline, CDR1 SGDLS and CDR2 YYNGEE. The variable domain in full, completed from reference TRBV9 and TRBJ1-4, reads DSGVTQTPKHLITATGQRVTLRCSPRSGDLSVYWYQQSLDQGLQFLIQYYNGEERAKGNILERFSAQQFPDLHSELNLSSLELGDSALYFCASSAASGAREKLFFGSGTQLSVL.

The V gene is TRBV27, the J gene TRBJ2-2, with 8 bases matching TRBD2. The CDR3 consists of 15 residues. Germline CDR1 is MNHEY and CDR2 is SMNVEV (reference sequence). The trim removed 3 bases at V and 4 bases at J, leaving 4 bases unmatched. The DNA of the CDR3 is TGTGCCAGCAGTTTGGCCGGGAGGGCCACCGGGGAGCTGTTTTTT. Translated: CASSLAGRATGELFF.

This sequence joins TRBV25-1 and TRBJ1-5, with D perhaps TRBD1 (5 bases). Trimming removed 0 bases at V and 6 bases at J, with 12 bases between. Germline-derived CDR1 and CDR2 are MGHDK and SYGVNS. CDR3 length equals 15 residues. In DNA form, the CDR3 reads TGTGCCAGCAGTGAATATGGGGGGGGAGGTCAGCCCCAGCATTTT. Amino acids: CASSEYGGGGQPQHF.

V usage is TRBV4-1 and J usage is TRBJ2-3; 9 bases map to TRBD1. V trimming: 3 bases; J trimming: 0 bases; junction bases outside the gene matches: 7. There are 17 residues in the CDR3. CDR1 and CDR2 (germline): MGHRA, YSYEKL. The CDR3 region is CASSQTGTGSSTDTQYF. The CDR3 DNA reads TGCGCCAGCAGCCAGACGGGGACAGGGTCTAGCACAGATACGCAGTATTTT.

The V gene is TRBV19, the J gene TRBJ2-1; 7 bases align to TRBD2. The CDR3 contains 16 residues. The germline gives CDR1 LNHDA, CDR2 SQIVND (reference sequence). Trimming removed 2 bases from V and 8 bases from J; junction bases left unmatched: 12. The CDR3, as DNA: TGTGCCAGTAGTATACGCCCTAGCGGATCTACGCATGAGCAGTTCTTC. Translating gives CASSIRPSGSTHEQFF. The whole variable domain, remainder taken from reference TRBV19 and TRBJ2-1, is DGGITQSPKYLFRKEGQNVTLSCEQNLNHDAMYWYRQDPGQGLRLIYYSQIVNDFQKGDIAEGYSVSREKKESFPLTVTSAQKNPTAFYLCASSIRPSGSTHEQFFGPGTRLTVL.

The rearrangement joins TRBV27 to TRBJ1-2; 7 bases map to TRBD1. The V gene's germline CDR1 is MNHEY and CDR2 SMNVEV (reference sequence). This CDR3 has 14 amino acids. Trimming cost V 6 bases and J 1 base; bases outside gene matches: 5. CDR3 protein: CASRRQGLNYGYTF. For the CDR3, the DNA is TGTGCCAGCAGGCGACAGGGTCTTAACTATGGCTACACCTTC.

The chain recombines TRBV7-9 with TRBJ1-1, with D maybe TRBD1 (5 bases). The CDR3 is 16 amino acids. The V end was cut by 3 bases, the J end by 5 bases, with 19 bases between. Per the germline V gene, CDR1 is SEHNR and CDR2 is FQNEAQ (reference sequence). As DNA, the CDR3 is TGTGCCAGCAGCTTCGGGGGGGGGACCACCAGAACTGAAGCTTTCTTT. Translation: CASSFGGGTTRTEAFF.

The chain employs TRBV6-1 and TRBJ2-5; unclear D gene. V shed 7 bases and J shed 1 base, with 4 bases lying between them. Germline CDR1 is MNHNS and CDR2 is SASEGT. CDR3 length: 11 residues. In DNA form, the CDR3 reads TGTGCCAGCACGTTCCAAGAGACCCAGTACTTC. Amino acid sequence: CASTFQETQYF.

J is TRBJ1-4 and V is TRBV7-9; the D gene is possibly TRBD1 (6 bases). In germline, CDR1 is SEHNR, CDR2 FQNEAQ (reference sequence). The CDR3 covers 15 residues. Trimming took off 0 bases at V and 5 bases at J, with 10 bases between the two ends. This CDR3 is CASSLALGGNEKLFF. In nucleotides, the CDR3 is TGTGCCAGCAGCTTAGCGCTAGGGGGAAATGAAAAACTGTTTTTT.

The chain employs TRBV7-9 and TRBJ1-1; D remains ambiguous. The CDR3 length is 13 residues. Trimming shortened V by 5 bases and J by 6 bases, and 13 bases separated the two germline ends. CDR1 and CDR2 from the germline V gene are SEHNR and FQNEAQ (reference sequence). CDR3 nucleotides: TGTGCCAGCAGCATCACCTCCGGGGCTGAAGCTTTCTTT. Translating it yields CASSITSGAEAFF.

V is TRBV18 and J is TRBJ1-3, with 12 nucleotides matching TRBD1. This CDR3 is built from 17 residues. J was trimmed by 2 bases and V by 1 base; bases with no gene match: 3. Per germline, CDR1 KGHSH and CDR2 LQKENI. The CDR3 bases are TGTGCCAGCTCACCACGGGGGACAGGGGGCCCTGGAAACACCATATATTTT. Its translation is CASSPRGTGGPGNTIYF.

The chain recombines TRBV7-2 with TRBJ1-1; D gene unclear. The V gene lost 0 bases and the J gene lost 0 bases, with 8 bases spanning the gap. The CDR3 has 15 amino acids. Per germline, CDR1 SGHTA and CDR2 FQGNSA. As DNA, the CDR3 is TGTGCCAGCAGCTTAGCAGAGGGAATGAACACTGAAGCTTTCTTT. It specifies CASSLAEGMNTEAFF.

The table lists this clone with a count of one. V usage is TRBV30 and J usage is TRBJ2-7, with D unresolved. CDR3 length equals 11 residues. V dropped 5 bases and J dropped 5 bases, with 10 bases sitting between them. In germline, CDR1 is GTSNPN, CDR2 SVGIG (reference sequence). CDR3 sequence reads: CAWASIHEQYF. CDR3 bases: TGTGCCTGGGCTTCTATCCACGAGCAGTACTTC. The full variable domain, its missing parts supplied by reference TRBV30 and TRBJ2-7, is SQTIHQWPATLVQPVGSPLSLECTVEGTSNPNLYWYRQAAGRGLQLLFYSVGIGQISSEVPQNLSASRPQDRQFILSSKKLLLSDSGFYLCAWASIHEQYFGPGTRLTVT.

The chain carries TRBV7-2 and TRBJ1-4; possibly TRBD1 for D (6 bases). The CDR3 loop spans 16 amino acids. Trimming left V 6 bases short and J 2 bases short, with 16 bases between. Germline V lookup: CDR1 SGHTA, CDR2 FQGNSA. The CDR3 here is CASRRQAAATNEKLFF. The CDR3 DNA follows: TGTGCCAGCAGGCGACAGGCGGCTGCGACTAATGAAAAACTGTTTTTT.

This chain connects TRBV5-4 to TRBJ2-7; maybe TRBD2 (6 bases). This CDR3 region has 15 residues. V shed 2 bases and J shed 3 bases, with 15 bases lying between them. CDR1 and CDR2 from the germline V gene are SGHNT and YYREEE (reference sequence). The CDR3 region is CASSLDRGSFYEQYF. For the CDR3, the DNA is TGTGCCAGCAGCTTAGACCGGGGGAGCTTCTACGAGCAGTACTTC.

The V gene is TRBV7-2, the J gene TRBJ2-7; D is perhaps TRBD1 (6 bases). Trimming cost V 1 base and J 3 bases, with 22 bases left between them. Germline lookup yields CDR1 SGHTA and CDR2 FQGNSA. The CDR3 is 18 residues long. The DNA of the CDR3 is TGTGCCAGCAGCTTAGTTCTCGACAGGCGATCCCCCTTCTACGAGCAGTACTTC. Protein product: CASSLVLDRRSPFYEQYF. Supplemented by reference TRBV7-2 and TRBJ2-7, the full variable domain reads GAGVSQSPSNKVTEKGKDVELRCDPISGHTALYWYRQSLGQGLEFLIYFQGNSAPDKSGLPSDRFSAERTGGSVSTLTIQRTQQEDSAVYLCASSLVLDRRSPFYEQYFGPGTRLTVT.

This clone was recorded only once. This chain links TRBV30 with TRBJ2-5; D is perhaps TRBD1 (6 bases). The CDR3 runs to 13 residues. CDR1 is GTSNPN and CDR2 is SVGIG in the germline V gene (reference sequence). V was trimmed by 6 bases and J by 0 bases, leaving 11 bases between them. The CDR3 reads CACLGHDQETQYF. Here the CDR3 DNA reads TGTGCCTGTTTGGGACATGACCAAGAGACCCAGTACTTC.

The count of this clone is one. V is TRBV7-3 and J is TRBJ1-2; D gene uncertain. The V gene lost 5 bases and the J gene lost 0 bases, with 13 bases spanning the gap. Germline V gene data show CDR1 as SGHTA and CDR2 as FQGTGA. The CDR3 totals 15 residues. The DNA for the CDR3 is TGTGCCAGCAGCCGTCCCGACAAGTCTAACTATGGCTACACCTTC. It encodes CASSRPDKSNYGYTF.

The chain combines TRBV9 with TRBJ2-1; 11 positions agree with TRBD2. Germline V gene sequence: CDR1 SGDLS, CDR2 YYNGEE. This CDR3 region has 16 residues. The V gene end was trimmed by 4 bases and the J gene end by 9 bases; junction bases not matched to a gene: 12. CDR3: CASSSSGTSGSLEQFF. CDR3 in DNA: TGTGCCAGCAGCTCCTCCGGGACTAGCGGCTCTCTTGAGCAGTTCTTC.

This clone was counted only a few times. V is TRBV5-5 and J is TRBJ1-5; 9 nucleotides agree with TRBD1. V shed 5 bases and J 5 bases; nucleotides not matched to a gene: 5. CDR3 length: 14 amino acids. CDR1 is SGHKS and CDR2 is YYEKEE in the germline V gene (reference sequence). CDR3 sequence (DNA): TGTGCCAGCAGGAGGGACAGGGCCGATCAGCCCCAGCATTTT. It yields the protein CASRRDRADQPQHF.

The chain uses TRBV18 and TRBJ2-1; 9 positions match TRBD2. This CDR3 region has 16 residues. Germline V gives CDR1 KGHSH, CDR2 LQKENI. The V segment lost 3 bases and the J segment 5 bases; nucleotides outside the gene matches: 8. The CDR3 nucleotides read TGTGCCAGCTCACCGCGGCCGGCTAGCGGGAACAATGAGCAGTTCTTC. Translated, it gives CASSPRPASGNNEQFF.

J is TRBJ1-2 and V is TRBV6-5; the D gene is possibly TRBD1 (5 bases). The V and J ends lost 4 bases and 5 bases respectively, with 11 bases between them. CDR1 and CDR2 (germline): MNHEY, SVGAGI. This CDR3 contains 13 residues. CDR3 sequence: CASSSGLGYGYTF. Here the CDR3 DNA reads TGTGCCAGCAGTTCAGGGTTAGGGTATGGCTACACCTTC.

The V gene is TRBV5-4, the J gene TRBJ1-2, with a possible D match to TRBD1 (6 bases). V lost 1 base and J 6 bases, leaving 7 bases between the germline ends. The CDR3 runs 12 residues. Per the germline V gene, CDR1 is SGHNT and CDR2 is YYREEE (reference sequence). The CDR3 DNA is TGTGCCAGCAGCTTGTCAGGGGATGGCTACACCTTC. It codes for CASSLSGDGYTF.

The rearrangement uses TRBV18 and TRBJ2-7; D unresolved. The CDR3 spans 12 residues. The V end lost 6 bases, the J end lost 3 bases, and 9 bases lay between the germline ends. CDR1 is KGHSH, CDR2 LQKENI, per germline. In nucleotides, the CDR3 is TGTGCCAGCTCCGGTTCCGACTACGAGCAGTACGTC. As protein: CASSGSDYEQYV.

The chain couples TRBV30 to TRBJ1-5; D remains unclear. The germline CDR1 and CDR2 sequences are GTSNPN and SVGIG (reference sequence). The CDR3 loop spans 13 amino acids. The V end was cut by 4 bases, the J end by 4 bases, with 11 bases between. The DNA of the CDR3 is TGTGCCTGGACCCCAAAGAGTAATCAGCCCCAGCATTTT. Translation gives CAWTPKSNQPQHF.

This clone was detected a few times. The chain carries TRBV19 and TRBJ2-7; D possibly corresponds to TRBD2 (5 bases). The CDR3 sequence is 14 residues long. The germline V and J ends were trimmed by 2 bases and 2 bases, with 10 bases remaining between them. Germline CDR1 is LNHDA and CDR2 is SQIVND (reference sequence). The CDR3 spells CASSILSGTYEQYF. For the CDR3, the DNA is TGTGCCAGTAGTATATTAAGCGGCACCTACGAGCAGTACTTC.

The rearrangement links TRBV2 to TRBJ2-2; D may be TRBD1 (6 bases). The germline V gene has CDR1 SNHLY and CDR2 FYNNEI. Trimming pared 8 bases from V and 5 bases from J, leaving 12 bases between. This CDR3 spans 13 amino acids. Here the CDR3 reads CASGQGRTGELFF. The CDR3 region has the DNA TGTGCCAGCGGGCAGGGGAGAACCGGGGAGCTGTTTTTT.